These 16 T cell receptor beta chains were all obtained from the same sample, sequenced in a study of synovial regulatory T cells in juvenile arthritis. The table came from immunoSEQ multiplex PCR; TCRdb's copy has only in-frame clones and leaves some out. Its clone listing holds 9,000 to 10,000 clones. The sequenced sample was Treg cells from blood. Subset: remaining (HLA-DR-negative) circulating blood Treg cells. The receptors were sampled from a donor between 2 and 29 years old with juvenile idiopathic arthritis.

V is TRBV10-1 and J is TRBJ2-2; the TRBD1 assignment by TCRdb is unverifiable without DNA. Germline V CDR1 and CDR2: WNHNN, SYGVQD (reference sequence). This CDR3 has 15 amino acids. Only the protein is available. The chain's CDR3 is CASSRGQRNTGELFF.

The V call is TRBV5-1, the J call TRBJ2-7. Germline CDR1 is SGHRS and CDR2 is YFSETQ. This CDR3 has 13 residues. Only the protein is on record. CDR3 sequence reads: CASSSTPVYEQYF.

The V call is TRBV10-3, the J call TRBJ2-3; as DNA is missing, the TRBD1 call by TCRdb cannot be tested. CDR1 and CDR2 from the germline V gene are ENHRY and SYGVKD. The CDR3 consists of 15 residues. The record lacks a DNA sequence. The CDR3 is CAIARDRAGTDTQYF.

The rearrangement joins TRBV18 to TRBJ1-3; TCRdb names TRBD1, which stays unverified in the absence of DNA. The CDR3 is 17 amino acids. The nucleotide record is missing. Germline loops: CDR1 KGHSH, CDR2 LQKENI. The CDR3 sequence: CASSPPVGLAPGNTIYF.

The rearrangement links TRBV19 to TRBJ2-7; TCRdb selects TRBD1, and the lack of DNA leaves this call unchecked. The CDR3 is 13 residues long. Only the protein sequence is given. CDR1 is LNHDA, CDR2 SQIVND, per germline (reference sequence). The CDR3: CASSIRTGYEQYF.

The V and J genes are TRBV18 and TRBJ1-4. Germline-derived CDR1 and CDR2 are KGHSH and LQKENI. CDR3 length: 16 amino acids. The nucleotide record is missing. CDR3 residues: CASSLIVGGDNEKLFF.

The chain uses TRBV5-5 and TRBJ2-7; TCRdb outputs TRBD1, but without DNA this stays unchecked. The length of the CDR3 is 14 residues. Nucleotide data are not available. CDR1 is SGHKS, CDR2 YYEKEE, per germline (reference sequence). The CDR3 here is CASSKQGAAYEQYF.

The chain has TRBV10-3 and TRBJ1-1; no DNA is available, so the TRBD1 call from TCRdb remains unchecked. The CDR3 contains 13 residues. No nucleotide data were recorded. Germline V gene sequence: CDR1 ENHRY, CDR2 SYGVKD. The CDR3 sequence is CATTGLQNTEAFF.

The J gene is TRBJ1-4, the V gene TRBV2. Germline CDR1 and CDR2: SNHLY and FYNNEI. This CDR3 is built from 12 residues. No DNA sequence was recorded. CDR3 protein: CASRGLAEKLFF. Combining the CDR3 with reference TRBV2 and TRBJ1-4 gives the whole variable domain EPEVTQTPSHQVTQMGQEVILRCVPISNHLYFYWYRQILGQKVEFLVSFYNNEISEKSEIFDDQFSVERPDGSNFTLKIRSTKLEDSAMYFCASRGLAEKLFFGSGTQLSVL.

The V gene is TRBV12-5, the J gene TRBJ1-1; no DNA is available, so the TRBD1 call from TCRdb remains unchecked. Germline CDR1 reads LGHNT; CDR2 reads FRNRAP. The CDR3 is 12 residues long. The entry carries no DNA sequence. CDR3 region: CASGWANTEAFF.

The chain employs TRBV27 and TRBJ1-3. In germline, CDR1 is MNHEY, CDR2 SMNVEV (reference sequence). This CDR3 comprises 13 residues. This entry has no DNA. The CDR3 spells CASSLREGNTIYF.

The genes are TRBV19 and TRBJ2-7; TCRdb's D call of TRBD1 is untestable without DNA. The CDR3 length is 15 residues. A DNA sequence was not provided. Germline lookup yields CDR1 LNHDA and CDR2 SQIVND (reference sequence). This CDR3 is CASSIEAGGTYEQYF.

The chain has TRBV6-1 and TRBJ2-7; TCRdb returns TRBD2, unconfirmable since there is no DNA. Germline CDR1 MNHNS, CDR2 SASEGT. The CDR3 sequence is 11 residues long. No DNA is recorded. The CDR3 sequence: CASIGGYEQYF.

The V call is TRBV28, the J call TRBJ2-2; TCRdb calls TRBD2, which cannot be checked without DNA. The CDR3 runs 17 residues. No DNA is given. Germline lookup yields CDR1 MDHEN and CDR2 SYDVKM. The CDR3 spells CASSPPVGAGNTGELFF.

Here the CDR3 reads CASSLGNQPQHF. The V and J genes are TRBV2 and TRBJ1-5. This CDR3 has 12 amino acids. The entry carries no DNA sequence. Per germline, CDR1 SNHLY and CDR2 FYNNEI.

The gene calls are TRBV7-6 and TRBJ2-5. This CDR3 has 11 residues. The DNA sequence is not available. From germline, CDR1 is SGHVS and CDR2 FNYEAQ. CDR3 amino acids: CASSPKETQYF. The entire variable domain, with the rest obtained from reference TRBV7-6 and TRBJ2-5, is as follows: GAGVSQSPRYKVTKRGQDVALRCDPISGHVSLYWYRQALGQGPEFLTYFNYEAQQDKSGLPNDRFSAERPEGSISTLTIQRTEQRDSAMYRCASSPKETQYFGPGTRLLVL.